The 8 T cell receptor beta chains below come from one sample, sequenced in a study of CD8+ T cells in alopecia areata. After isolation, RNA underwent reverse transcription to generate cDNA as the sequencing template. Sequencing was performed with immunoSEQ multiplex PCR; in TCRdb, only in-frame clones are kept and a portion is missing. Here the sample spans some 160,000 clones, 62% being singletons. Sequencing was done on a sample of CD8+ T cells sorted from blood. Receptor source: a human donor in good health.

The rearrangement uses TRBV6-5 and TRBJ2-7, with a weak D call TRBD1 (5 bases). The CDR3 extends over 13 amino acids. Between the trimmed V and J ends, which lost 0 bases and 3 bases, there was a span of 6 bases. Germline V gene sequence: CDR1 MNHEY, CDR2 SVGAGI. CDR3 coding DNA: TGTGCCAGCAGTTACTCGACAGACTACGAGCAGTACTTC. Translation gives CASSYSTDYEQYF.

This clone has only a few counts. The rearrangement links TRBV29-1 to TRBJ1-1; tentatively, D is TRBD1 (6 bases). The CDR3 has 15 residues. Germline V lookup: CDR1 SQVTM, CDR2 ANQGSEA. V lost 4 bases to trimming and J lost 0 bases, with 15 bases between them. The CDR3, as DNA: TGCAGCGTTGGGGTATCCGGACAGATGAACACTGAAGCTTTCTTT. It is translated as CSVGVSGQMNTEAFF.

The gene calls are TRBV29-1 and TRBJ2-7; the D gene could be TRBD1 or TRBD2 (5 bases each). The CDR3 consists of 13 residues. V was cut by 6 bases and J by 2 bases, with 14 bases left in between. Germline CDR1 SQVTM, CDR2 ANQGSEA. The CDR3 reads CSVTGTDAYEQYF. The CDR3 nucleotides read TGCAGCGTGACCGGGACGGATGCCTACGAGCAGTACTTC.

The chain combines TRBV9 with TRBJ2-1; D is unclear. V lost 0 bases to trimming and J lost 10 bases, with 8 bases between them. Germline V gene data show CDR1 as SGDLS and CDR2 as YYNGEE. The CDR3 loop spans 12 amino acids. The CDR3 sequence is CASSVVSTEQFF. The CDR3 DNA reads as TGTGCCAGCAGCGTAGTTAGCACCGAGCAGTTCTTC.

The gene calls are TRBV9 and TRBJ2-7; 8 bases match TRBD1. This CDR3 spans 15 amino acids. Germline-derived CDR1 and CDR2 are SGDLS and YYNGEE. The V segment lost 0 bases and the J segment 5 bases; nucleotides outside the gene matches: 7. CDR3 amino acids: CASSVGTGISHEQYF. CDR3 DNA sequence: TGTGCCAGCAGCGTAGGGACAGGGATTTCCCACGAGCAGTACTTC.

V and J are TRBV27 and TRBJ1-1, with D uncertain. The V gene's germline CDR1 is MNHEY and CDR2 SMNVEV (reference sequence). This CDR3 region has 12 residues. Trimming stripped 5 bases from V and 1 base from J, with 5 bases between. The CDR3 reads CASSAENTEAFF. In DNA form, the CDR3 reads TGTGCCAGCAGTGCAGAGAACACTGAAGCTTTCTTT.

This chain links TRBV29-1 with TRBJ2-7, with D possibly being TRBD1 (6 bases). Trimming cost V 7 bases and J 2 bases, with 15 bases left between them. The germline V gene has CDR1 SQVTM and CDR2 ANQGSEA. This CDR3 region has 13 residues. CDR3 region: CSAVMRGTYEQYF. CDR3 bases: TGCAGCGCCGTGATGAGGGGGACCTACGAGCAGTACTTC.

The chain joins TRBV13 to TRBJ2-5; TRBD2 aligns across 8 bases. CDR1 is PRHDT and CDR2 is FYEKMQ in the germline V gene (reference sequence). V lost 6 bases and J lost 11; bases outside the gene matches: 17. The CDR3 runs 15 residues. The CDR3 loop reads CASSTRLLADTTQYF. Here the CDR3 DNA reads TGTGCCAGCAGTACTCGATTACTAGCGGATACCACTCAGTACTTC.